This TCR beta chain was identified in a study of human T cells and chemical hapten exposure. Findings and limits, study-wide: The formation of large CDR3 similarity clusters by expanded TCRs significantly exceeded that of controls.

Time point described: patch test 3, about 24 weeks after DPC sensitization. Treatment noted: therapeutic diphenylcyclopropenone sensitization with weekly scalp DPC. TCRdb ran MiXCR on the RACE reads and lists one entry per CDR3 protein. The table shows 180,000 or so distinct CDR3 sequences, with around 23% occurring only once. Per germline, CDR1 LGHNA and CDR2 YSLEER. V shed 0 bases and J shed 6 bases, with 14 bases lying between them. The CDR3 covers 15 residues. About this clonotype itself: Its target is not known.

The V gene is TRBV4-3, the J gene TRBJ2-5, with D perhaps TRBD2 (6 bases). Sequencing was performed on whole blood, taken in connection with sensitization to the hapten diphenylcyclopropenone (DPC). This sequence was found in a woman aged 40 to 49 with alopecia areata. Some clones in this sample may be carry-over from other donors' samples. The DNA of the CDR3 is TGCGCCAGCAGCCAAGAGCGGGGCCTGGGAAAGACCCAGTACTTC. It translates to CASSQERGLGKTQYF.